This is a list of T cell receptor beta chains from one sample in a study of patients and donors after allogeneic stem cell transplantation. A single record per CDR3 protein comes from TCRdb applying MiXCR to the RT-PCR reads. The sample carries 70,000 to 85,000 distinct CDR3 sequences, approximately 25% recorded once. Sequenced input: blood, either unsorted or a sorted T cell fraction (not recorded which). Source of these receptors: a human donor who was either an allogeneic HSCT recipient or a stem cell or donor lymphocyte infusion donor (not recorded which). It is not recorded whose cells these are; they may come from a transplant donor. Both conserved end residues are part of each CDR3. A D gene is named only where the DNA matches it firmly. Expanded clones are given a class, and other clones once, few, many or no size at all.

v_gene	abundance	d_gene	j_gene	CDR3aa	CDR3nt
TRBV12-3/TRBV12-4	-	TRBD1	TRBJ1-6	CASTPWTGGNSPLHF	TGTGCCAGCACCCCCTGGACAGGCGGTAATTCACCCCTCCACTTT
TRBV4-3	few	-	TRBJ1-4	CASSQEGQMGEKLFF	TGCGCCAGCAGCCAAGAAGGGCAGATGGGTGAAAAACTGTTTTTT
TRBV18	few	-	TRBJ1-1	CASSPRTARGTEAFF	TGTGCCAGCTCACCAAGGACCGCCCGGGGCACTGAAGCTTTCTTT
TRBV20-1	few	-	TRBJ1-4	CSARAATNEKLFF	TGCAGTGCTAGGGCCGCAACTAATGAAAAACTGTTTTTT
TRBV5-6	-	-	TRBJ2-4	CASSSGGYIQYF	TGTGCCAGCAGCTCCGGCGGATACATTCAGTACTTC
TRBV19	-	-	TRBJ2-1	CASSLRQGLGYNEQFF	TGTGCCAGTAGTTTAAGACAGGGACTCGGTTACAATGAGCAGTTCTTC
TRBV7-3	-	-	TRBJ1-1	CASSWAVETEAFF	TGTGCCAGCAGCTGGGCAGTGGAGACTGAAGCTTTCTTT
TRBV4-3	-	-	TRBJ2-6	CASSQDRWDSGANVLTF	TGCGCCAGCAGCCAAGATAGATGGGACTCTGGGGCCAACGTCCTGACTTTC
TRBV12-5	-	-	TRBJ2-7	CASGFFYTDTGTYEQYF	TGTGCTAGTGGTTTTTTTTATACTGACACGGGGACCTACGAGCAGTACTTC
TRBV7-9	few	-	TRBJ1-5	CASSLGSYLEPQHF	TGTGCCAGCAGCTTAGGAAGCTACCTTGAGCCCCAGCATTTT
TRBV7-9	few	TRBD1	TRBJ1-4	CASSRTGTGGIAANEKLFF	TGTGCCAGCAGCCGGACAGGGACAGGGGGTATTGCGGCTAATGAAAAACTGTTTTTT
TRBV4-1	few	TRBD1	TRBJ2-4	CASSQPTGKNIQYF	TGCGCCAGCAGCCAACCGACAGGGAAAAACATTCAGTACTTC
TRBV7-2	-	-	TRBJ2-3	CASSFSLFTDTQYF	TGTGCCAGCAGCTTTAGTCTCTTCACAGATACGCAGTATTTT
TRBV12-5	few	-	TRBJ1-1	CASGLGTEAFF	TGTGCTAGTGGTTTGGGCACTGAAGCTTTCTTT
TRBV24-1	few	TRBD1	TRBJ1-2	CATSNVPGTGINGYTF	TGTGCCACCAGTAATGTCCCCGGGACAGGGATAAATGGCTACACCTTC
TRBV12-3/TRBV12-4	many	-	TRBJ1-2	CASSVPRLGNYGYTF	TGTGCCAGCAGTGTACCTCGGCTGGGGAACTATGGCTACACCTTC
TRBV3-1	-	-	TRBJ1-2	CASSQETGYYGYTF	TGTGCCAGCAGCCAAGAAACAGGGTACTATGGCTACACCTTC
TRBV5-1	-	TRBD1	TRBJ1-2	CASSTGTYDYGYTF	TGCGCCAGCTCGACAGGGACCTATGACTATGGCTACACCTTC
TRBV10-3	few	-	TRBJ2-1	CAISEPGNEQFF	TGTGCCATCAGTGAACCCGGGAATGAGCAGTTCTTC
TRBV20-1	few	-	TRBJ1-5	CSASRGGLNQPQHF	TGCAGTGCTAGTCGTGGGGGGCTCAATCAGCCCCAGCATTTT
TRBV4-1	few	TRBD2	TRBJ2-7	CASSQDRAGDTYEQYF	TGCGCCAGCAGCCAAGATCGTGCGGGGGATACCTACGAGCAGTACTTC
TRBV14	few	TRBD2	TRBJ2-1	CASSQDWRGGINEQFF	TGTGCCAGCAGCCAAGATTGGCGGGGGGGAATCAATGAGCAGTTCTTC
TRBV9	-	TRBD2	TRBJ2-2	CASSPSGREAGELFF	TGTGCCAGCAGCCCCAGTGGGCGGGAGGCCGGGGAGCTGTTTTTT
TRBV5-1	-	-	TRBJ1-4	CASSLDLEAKLFF	TGCGCCAGCAGCTTGGATTTGGAAGCAAAACTGTTTTTT
TRBV6-1	few	-	TRBJ1-3	CASSEFPGRGNTIYF	TGTGCCAGCAGTGAATTTCCTGGTCGGGGAAACACCATATATTTT
TRBV4-1	-	-	TRBJ1-1	CASSQERTVTEAFF	TGCGCCAGCAGCCAGGAACGGACAGTCACTGAAGCTTTCTTT
TRBV10-3	few	-	TRBJ1-1	CAISEGAGPAEAFF	TGTGCCATCAGTGAGGGGGCCGGGCCGGCTGAAGCTTTCTTT